The 15 T cell receptor beta chains presented below share a single source sample, sequenced in a study of blood T cell repertoires in COVID-19. TCRdb's copy holds only in-frame clones and misses some; the assay was immunoSEQ multiplex PCR. This sample yields around 500,000 clones, of which approximately 86% are seen a single time; just over 8% belongs to the top ten. Sequencing was carried out using PBMCs or T cells enriched from blood (not recorded which). These receptors were collected from a woman aged 55-75 years who had recovered from COVID-19.

This rearrangement joins TRBV1 to TRBJ2-2; TRBD2 was called by the table and not checked on the DNA. TRBV1 is described as a pseudogene. The CDR3 loop spans 14 amino acids. The CDR3 nucleotides read TGCACCAGCAGCTATGGACGGCGGGGCGGGGAGCTGTTTTTT. Protein sequence: CTSSYGRRGGELFF.

The gene calls are TRBV7-2 and TRBJ1-6; D is unclear. The V gene lost 1 base and the J gene lost 7 bases, with 8 bases spanning the gap. CDR3 length: 14 amino acids. Germline CDR1 and CDR2: SGHTA and FQGNSA. The CDR3 DNA follows: TGTGCCAGCAGCTTAGGCAGGCAGAATTCACCCCTCCACTTT. The encoded protein is CASSLGRQNSPLHF. The full variable domain, rest sourced from reference TRBV7-2 and TRBJ1-6, is GAGVSQSPSNKVTEKGKDVELRCDPISGHTALYWYRQSLGQGLEFLIYFQGNSAPDKSGLPSDRFSAERTGGSVSTLTIQRTQQEDSAVYLCASSLGRQNSPLHFGNGTRLTVT.

This clone was counted once. The V gene is TRBV2, the J gene TRBJ1-2; D is uncertain. Trimming stripped 8 bases from V and 4 bases from J, with 11 bases between. The CDR3 sequence is 12 residues long. Germline V gene lookup returns CDR1 SNHLY and CDR2 FYNNEI. The CDR3 coding sequence is TGTGCCAGCTGGAGGCTCTCCTATGGCTACACCTTC. It translates to CASWRLSYGYTF. The complete variable domain, with remaining parts taken from reference TRBV2 and TRBJ1-2, reads EPEVTQTPSHQVTQMGQEVILRCVPISNHLYFYWYRQILGQKVEFLVSFYNNEISEKSEIFDDQFSVERPDGSNFTLKIRSTKLEDSAMYFCASWRLSYGYTFGSGTRLTVV.

The chain combines TRBV5-1 with TRBJ1-1; perhaps TRBD1 as D (6 bases). V was trimmed by 4 bases and J by 5 bases, leaving 15 bases between them. This CDR3 comprises 14 residues. Looked up from germline, CDR1 is SGHRS and CDR2 is YFSETQ. The CDR3 nucleotides read TGCGCCAGCAGCGAATCAGGGAGGGGGACTGAAGCTTTCTTT. This translates into CASSESGRGTEAFF. The variable domain in full, completed from reference TRBV5-1 and TRBJ1-1, reads KAGVTQTPRYLIKTRGQQVTLSCSPISGHRSVSWYQQTPGQGLQFLFEYFSETQRNKGNFPGRFSGRQFSNSRSEMNVSTLELGDSALYLCASSESGRGTEAFFGQGTRLTVV.

The chain recombines TRBV9 with TRBJ2-3; D is unresolved. Trimming pared 2 bases from V and 5 bases from J, leaving 15 bases between. Germline CDR1 and CDR2: SGDLS and YYNGEE. CDR3 length: 15 amino acids. Here the CDR3 reads CASSVRGPPGDTQYF. The CDR3 DNA sequence: TGTGCCAGCAGCGTTCGAGGCCCCCCGGGAGATACGCAGTATTTT.

J is TRBJ2-5 and V is TRBV7-2; 8 bases are shared with TRBD2. After removal of 4 bases from V and 6 bases from J, the junction contained 13 bases not matched to a gene. This CDR3 region has 16 residues. Looked up from germline, CDR1 is SGHTA and CDR2 is FQGNSA. The CDR3 loop reads CASSSQWDGGGKTQYF. The DNA of the CDR3 is TGTGCCAGCAGCTCCCAGTGGGATGGCGGGGGGAAGACCCAGTACTTC.

The J gene is TRBJ2-1, the V gene TRBV27; 8 nucleotides match TRBD1. CDR1 is MNHEY, CDR2 SMNVEV, per germline (reference sequence). After removal of 8 bases from V and 7 bases from J, the junction contained 10 bases not matched to a gene. The CDR3 extends over 14 amino acids. The CDR3 protein is CASYQTGVGNEQFF. DNA of the CDR3: TGTGCCAGCTATCAGACAGGGGTGGGGAATGAGCAGTTCTTC.

Written as DNA, the CDR3 is TGTGCCAGCTCACCATACACTCCGCGAGCGGGGGGATGGAATGAGCAGTTCTTC. Amino acid sequence: CASSPYTPRAGGWNEQFF. The chain combines TRBV18 with TRBJ2-1; TRBD2 agrees at 9 bases. This CDR3 has 18 amino acids. Germline CDR1 is KGHSH and CDR2 is LQKENI. V lost 2 bases to trimming and J lost 7 bases; unmatched junction nucleotides: 15. Full variable domain (missing parts from reference TRBV18 and TRBJ2-1): NAGVMQNPRHLVRRRGQEARLRCSPMKGHSHVYWYRQLPEEGLKFMVYLQKENIIDESGMPKERFSAEFPKEGPSILRIQQVVRGDSAAYFCASSPYTPRAGGWNEQFFGPGTRLTVL.

The chain links TRBV27 to TRBJ1-5; D ambiguous. The CDR3 loop spans 15 amino acids. Germline-derived CDR1 and CDR2 are MNHEY and SMNVEV (reference sequence). With 0 bases removed from V and 2 bases from J, the gap between germline ends came to 8 bases. CDR3 coding DNA: TGTGCCAGCAGTTTATCCACACGGGGCAATCAGCCCCAGCATTTT. Its protein is CASSLSTRGNQPQHF.

The gene calls are TRBV27 and TRBJ1-3; 8 bases agree with TRBD1. V dropped 0 bases and J dropped 0; count of bases not matched to a gene: 7. The germline V gene has CDR1 MNHEY and CDR2 SMNVEV (reference sequence). There are 18 residues in the CDR3. The CDR3 here is CASSLSGTGLFSGNTIYF. The CDR3 DNA sequence: TGTGCCAGCAGTTTATCGGGGACAGGCCTTTTCTCTGGAAACACCATATATTTT.

The chain carries TRBV4-1 and TRBJ1-4, with D perhaps TRBD1 (5 bases). Germline values: CDR1 MGHRA, CDR2 YSYEKL. Between the trimmed V and J ends, which lost 0 bases and 4 bases, there was a span of 12 bases. The CDR3 sequence is 16 residues long. The CDR3 reads CASSQDLGGLNEKLFF. In DNA form, the CDR3 reads TGCGCCAGCAGCCAAGATCTGGGGGGACTTAATGAAAAACTGTTTTTT.

The gene calls are TRBV7-9 and TRBJ2-7; tentative D call: TRBD2 (5 bases). The CDR3 has 14 residues. Germline-derived CDR1 and CDR2 are SEHNR and FQNEAQ (reference sequence). With 5 bases removed from V and 4 bases from J, the gap between germline ends came to 15 bases. As DNA, the CDR3 is TGTGCCAGCAGCCCAAAAGGACTCCCGTACGAGCAGTACTTC. This codes for CASSPKGLPYEQYF.

The genes are TRBV4-2 and TRBJ1-2; the D gene is possibly TRBD1 (6 bases). Trimming shortened V by 4 bases and J by 8 bases, and 23 bases separated the two germline ends. Germline V lookup: CDR1 LGHNA, CDR2 YNFKEQ. This CDR3 comprises 16 residues. In DNA, the CDR3 is TGTGCCAGCAGCCGGGGGACACACCTACAGGAGGACGGCTACACCTTC. As protein: CASSRGTHLQEDGYTF.

This sequence joins TRBV7-2 and TRBJ1-2; 9 bases are a match to TRBD1. V lost 4 bases and J lost 5; bases outside the gene matches: 11. Germline V gene data show CDR1 as SGHTA and CDR2 as FQGNSA. CDR3 length: 16 amino acids. The chain's CDR3 is CASSSTQGAGGYGYTF. The CDR3 DNA sequence: TGTGCCAGCAGCTCCACACAGGGGGCGGGTGGGTATGGCTACACCTTC.

The V call is TRBV5-1, the J call TRBJ2-2; perhaps TRBD1 as D (5 bases). Germline lookup yields CDR1 SGHRS and CDR2 YFSETQ. The CDR3 sequence is 15 residues long. V was shortened by 7 bases and J by 6 bases, with 19 bases between the two germline ends. The CDR3 DNA reads as TGCGCCAGCTACTCCTTCCAGGGAAAATCCGGGGAGCTGTTTTTT. This sequence encodes CASYSFQGKSGELFF.